This T cell receptor (beta chain) was documented in a study of blood T cell repertoires in COVID-19. The overall study: Samples taken during acute and convalescent COVID-19 were collected in the United States, Italy and Spain. The cDNA or gDNA used as material had been derived from T cells, B-cell-depleted T cells, or PBMCs.

TCRdb's copy holds only in-frame clones and misses some; the assay was immunoSEQ multiplex PCR. The sample includes around 100,000 clones, 90% of them seen just once. Sequencing input: peripheral blood. This clonotype was sampled from a man in his forties or fifties with acute or convalescent COVID-19.

The CDR3 sequence is CASSGGTRSGNTIYF. CDR3 in DNA: TGCGCCAGCAGCGGCGGGACCCGCTCTGGAAACACCATATATTTT. The V and J genes are TRBV5-1 and TRBJ1-3, with a weak D call TRBD1 (5 bases). This CDR3 region has 15 residues. CDR1 SGHRS and CDR2 YFSETQ come from the germline V gene. V dropped 4 bases and J dropped 0 bases, with 11 bases sitting between them.